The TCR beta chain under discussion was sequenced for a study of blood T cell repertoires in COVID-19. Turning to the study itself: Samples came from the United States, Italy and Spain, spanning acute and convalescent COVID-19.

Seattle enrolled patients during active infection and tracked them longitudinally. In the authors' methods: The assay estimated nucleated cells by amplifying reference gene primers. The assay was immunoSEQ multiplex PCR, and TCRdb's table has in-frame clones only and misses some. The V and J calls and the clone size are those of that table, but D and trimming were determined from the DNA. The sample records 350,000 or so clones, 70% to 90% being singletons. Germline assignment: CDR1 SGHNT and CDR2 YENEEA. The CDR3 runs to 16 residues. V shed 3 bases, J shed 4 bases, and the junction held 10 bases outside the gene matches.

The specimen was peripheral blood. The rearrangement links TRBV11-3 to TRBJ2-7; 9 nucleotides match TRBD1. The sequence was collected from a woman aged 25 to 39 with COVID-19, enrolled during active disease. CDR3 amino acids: CASSFFRDRELYEQYV. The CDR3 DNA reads TGTGCCAGCAGCTTCTTCCGGGACAGGGAATTGTACGAGCAGTACGTC.